The clone carrying this T cell receptor (beta chain) was recorded a few times. These data belong to a study of blood T cell repertoires in COVID-19. Study-wide context: Specimens from acute and convalescent COVID-19 originated in the United States, Italy and Spain.

Germline V gene lookup returns CDR1 MNHEY and CDR2 SVGAGI. There are 13 residues in the CDR3. The V gene lost 6 bases and the J gene lost 2 bases, with 10 bases spanning the gap. TCRdb's copy holds only in-frame clones and misses some; the assay was immunoSEQ multiplex PCR. The sample shows about 98,000 clones, 70% to 90% of them seen only once. The TCR was taken from a man in his forties with active or convalescent COVID-19. The V and J genes are TRBV6-5 and TRBJ1-1, with TRBD1 as a possible D gene (6 bases). The sequenced sample was peripheral blood. DNA for the CDR3: TGTGCCAGCAGATTACAGGGTAACACTGAAGCTTTCTTT. Residues: CASRLQGNTEAFF.